Below are 15 T cell receptor beta chains sequenced from a single sample in a study of CD8 T cell repertoires and HIV-1 epitope variants (dated by TCRdb to the early 2020s). Library construction relied on the immunoSEQ multiplex PCR assay. Here the immuneACCESS table is served through TCRdb, limited to in-frame sequences with V and J called. Missing clones are a known gap in these copies; in checked studies unresolved V genes cover under half, and the rest lacks a known reason. Across this sample there are a few thousand clones, with under 80% seen only once. The ten largest account for 41% of the sample. Their target antigens are unknown. The sample consisted of cultured CD8+ T cells derived from PBMCs. Receptors were obtained from a male donor with HIV.

This chain uses TRBV29-1 with TRBJ2-7; D is perhaps TRBD2 (6 bases). The V end lost 1 base, the J end lost 3 bases, and 13 bases lay between the germline ends. The CDR3 is 14 residues long. Germline CDR1 is SQVTM and CDR2 is ANQGSEA. Here the CDR3 reads CSVEVGGSSYEQYF. The CDR3 DNA reads TGCAGCGTTGAAGTCGGGGGTTCGAGCTACGAGCAGTACTTC.

The J gene is TRBJ2-3, the V gene TRBV19; D could derive from TRBD1 or TRBD2 (5 bases each). Trimming cost V 6 bases and J 4 bases, with 17 bases left between them. Per germline, CDR1 LNHDA and CDR2 SQIVND (reference sequence). The CDR3 sequence is 15 residues long. In DNA, the CDR3 is TGTGCCAGTAGCCCTCGGGACGGATCAGCAGATACGCAGTATTTT. This sequence encodes CASSPRDGSADTQYF.

The genes are TRBV7-3 and TRBJ2-3; 13 bases align to TRBD2. V dropped 4 bases and J dropped 4; count of bases not matched to a gene: 5. The CDR3 runs 16 residues. Germline assignment: CDR1 SGHTA and CDR2 FQGTGA. CDR3 DNA sequence: TGTGCCAGCAGCTCTGGGACTAGCGGGGCCTCAGATACGCAGTATTTT. Translating gives CASSSGTSGASDTQYF.

The chain joins TRBV27 to TRBJ2-4, with D perhaps assigned TRBD1 or TRBD2 (6 bases each). CDR3 length: 15 amino acids. V was shortened by 3 bases and J by 2 bases, with 11 bases between the two germline ends. The germline gives CDR1 MNHEY, CDR2 SMNVEV (reference sequence). The CDR3 here is CASSFLGGTKNIQYF. The CDR3, as DNA: TGTGCCAGCAGTTTCTTAGGGGGGACCAAAAACATTCAGTACTTC.

DNA for the CDR3: TGTGCCAGCAGCTTAGACTCTGGGCGGGAGGCAGATACGCAGTATTTT. Translation: CASSLDSGREADTQYF. The V call is TRBV7-6, the J call TRBJ2-3; 8 bases agree with TRBD2. The germline V gene has CDR1 SGHVS and CDR2 FNYEAQ. The J segment lost 4 bases and the V segment lost 1 base, leaving 7 bases of the junction unmatched. The CDR3 has 16 residues.

This chain connects TRBV7-2 to TRBJ2-2; maybe TRBD1 (5 bases). Deletions cut 2 bases from V and 6 bases from J, with 7 bases between. CDR1 and CDR2 (germline): SGHTA, FQGNSA. This CDR3 comprises 13 residues. The chain's CDR3 is CASSLTGPGELFF. The CDR3 coding sequence is TGTGCCAGCAGCTTAACAGGTCCCGGGGAGCTGTTTTTT.

The chain couples TRBV6-4 to TRBJ2-2, with D perhaps matching TRBD1 or TRBD2 (5 bases each). The ends were cut back, 3 bases at V and 3 bases at J, with 5 bases in the middle. The CDR3 length is 13 residues. CDR1 is MRHNA and CDR2 is SNTAGT in the germline V gene. For the CDR3, the DNA is TGTGCCAGCAGTGAGGGGGACACCGGGGAGCTGTTTTTT. Translating gives CASSEGDTGELFF.

The CDR3 loop reads CASSDSGRDLAFF. For the CDR3, the DNA is TGTGCCAGCAGTGACTCGGGCAGGGATCTCGCTTTCTTT. The V gene is TRBV6-4, the J gene TRBJ1-1; D is perhaps TRBD1 (5 bases). V lost 0 bases and J lost 11, with 13 bases in between. The CDR3 length is 13 residues. The V gene's germline CDR1 is MRHNA and CDR2 SNTAGT.

The rearrangement uses TRBV4-3 and TRBJ2-7; D gene ambiguous. The germline gives CDR1 LGHNA, CDR2 YSLEER. Trimming pared 0 bases from V and 3 bases from J, leaving 6 bases between. The CDR3 sequence is 13 residues long. The CDR3 region has the DNA TGCGCCAGCAGCCAAGAATTAAGCTACGAGCAGTACTTC. As protein: CASSQELSYEQYF.

On this clone: One junction end disagrees with the germline gene, perhaps due to a read error. This sequence joins TRBV27 and TRBJ2-7; D is perhaps TRBD2 (5 bases). Germline V gene lookup returns CDR1 MNHEY and CDR2 SMNVEV (reference sequence). CDR3 length equals 15 residues. The CDR3 spells CASSGRGLSSYEQCF. The CDR3, as DNA: TGTGCCAGCAGTGGACGCGGGTTGAGCTCCTACGAGCAGTGCTTC.

As for this clone: Other DNA sequences in the sample encode the same CDR3. The chain couples TRBV6-5 to TRBJ1-2; TRBD1 matches at 10 bases. V lost 6 bases, J lost 8 bases, and 3 bases stayed unmatched. Germline V gene lookup returns CDR1 MNHEY and CDR2 SVGAGI. The CDR3 sequence is 12 residues long. CDR3 amino acids: CASRDRGNGYTF. In DNA form, the CDR3 reads TGTGCCAGCAGGGACAGGGGGAACGGCTACACCTTC.

This clone was observed once. The CDR3 loop reads CASNPDRDNTDTQYF. The DNA of the CDR3 is TGTGCCAGCAACCCGGACAGGGACAACACAGATACGCAGTATTTT. The rearrangement links TRBV28 to TRBJ2-3; 8 nucleotides align to TRBD1. Germline values: CDR1 MDHEN, CDR2 SYDVKM. The CDR3 length is 15 residues. J gave up 2 bases and V 7 bases, and 8 bases lay outside the gene matches.

This clone has a single count. The chain employs TRBV21-1 and TRBJ2-7. TRBV21-1 is annotated as a pseudogene. This CDR3 region has 13 residues. The CDR3 loop reads CASSLPSSYEQYF. The CDR3 DNA reads TGTGCCAGCAGCTTACCAAGCTCCTACGAGCAGTACTTC.

About this clone: Other DNA sequences from this sample encode an identical CDR3 as well. The CDR3 protein is CASRGTASGLPPFF. CDR3 in DNA: TGTGCCAGCAGAGGGACAGCTAGCGGTCTACCCCCGTTCTTC. The rearrangement links TRBV5-4 to TRBJ2-1; D may be TRBD1 or TRBD2 (7 bases each). The germline CDR1 and CDR2 sequences are SGHNT and YYREEE (reference sequence). Trimming pared 5 bases from V and 15 bases from J, leaving 24 bases between. The CDR3 spans 14 residues.

The V call is TRBV6-5, the J call TRBJ1-2; D is perhaps TRBD1 (6 bases). Trimming removed 1 base at V and 4 bases at J, with 10 bases between. This CDR3 has 14 residues. Germline V gene lookup returns CDR1 MNHEY and CDR2 SVGAGI. This chain's CDR3 is CASSYLGTSYGYTF. As DNA, the CDR3 is TGTGCCAGCAGTTACTTAGGGACAAGCTATGGCTACACCTTC.